Reported below is one TCR beta chain. This record belongs to a study of T cell changes during pregnancy in multiple sclerosis. Here immunoSEQ multiplex PCR was the method, and the copy in TCRdb shows in-frame clones only, minus some. Here the sample spans 20,000 to 25,000 clones, around 90% being singletons. Sample: CD4+ T cells from peripheral blood mononuclear cells, taken in the third trimester of pregnancy. The clonotype was recovered from a female donor with multiple sclerosis, enrolled in a pregnancy study.

The CDR3 nucleotides are TGTGCCAGCAGCAGGACCGGGACTATCGGCGAGACCCAGTACTTC. It codes for CASSRTGTIGETQYF. The chain combines TRBV7-3 with TRBJ2-5; 7 bases are shared with TRBD2. Looked up from germline, CDR1 is SGHTA and CDR2 is FQGTGA. Unmatched junction bases numbered 11, after V lost 5 bases and J lost 5 bases. CDR3 size: 15 residues.